The entry that follows covers one T cell receptor beta chain sequence. Its antigen remains unidentified. Profiled with immunoSEQ multiplex PCR; TCRdb holds only in-frame clones, not every one. The data hold 85,000 to 130,000 clones, with about 90% observed a single time. V gave up 0 bases and J gave up 10 bases, with 13 bases separating them. The CDR3 runs to 15 residues. Germline V CDR1 and CDR2: MRHNA, SNTAGT. These data originate in a study of T cell responses to AZD1222 COVID-19 vaccine. On the study more broadly: Some second doses came at about 4 weeks and others at about 12 weeks; these were pooled. Findings of the study overall: Sampling that yielded the repertoires occurred only after the peak T cell response. The CD4 TCRs associated with vaccination extended across spike and predominated at 160-218 and 743-854. The donor group comprised mostly white British people and more females; the analysis possibly underestimated clonal diversity.

This TCR derives from an adult in good health. V usage is TRBV6-4 and J usage is TRBJ1-6, with a weak D call TRBD1 (6 bases). Sequencing used peripheral blood, obtained on day 0 of AZD1222 vaccination. The CDR3 DNA reads TGTGCCAGCAGTGACTCACAGGGAGGCGGCTCACCCCTCCACTTT. Its translation: CASSDSQGGGSPLHF.